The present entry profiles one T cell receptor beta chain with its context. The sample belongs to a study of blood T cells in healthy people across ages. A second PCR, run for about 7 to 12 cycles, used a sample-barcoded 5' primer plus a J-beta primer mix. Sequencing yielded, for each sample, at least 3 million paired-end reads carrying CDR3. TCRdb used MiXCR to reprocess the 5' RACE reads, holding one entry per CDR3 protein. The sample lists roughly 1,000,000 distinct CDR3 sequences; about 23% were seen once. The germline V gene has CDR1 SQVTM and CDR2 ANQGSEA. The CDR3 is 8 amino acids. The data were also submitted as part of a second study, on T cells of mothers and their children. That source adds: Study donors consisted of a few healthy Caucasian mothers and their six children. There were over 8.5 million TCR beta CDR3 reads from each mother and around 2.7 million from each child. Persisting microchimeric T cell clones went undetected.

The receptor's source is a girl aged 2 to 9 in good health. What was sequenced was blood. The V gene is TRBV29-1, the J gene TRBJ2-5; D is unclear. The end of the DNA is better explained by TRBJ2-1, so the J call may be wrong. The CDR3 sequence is CSVIGQFF. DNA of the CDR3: TGCAGCGTGATCGGGCAGTTCTTC.